Listed below are T cell receptor beta chains from one sample, sequenced in a study of a mutant IDH1 vaccine in newly diagnosed glioma. The antigens for these receptors are not known. The method was immunoSEQ multiplex PCR; TCRdb's version includes in-frame clones alone and lacks a portion of them. There are fewer than 100,000 clones in the sample; over 75% occur only once, and roughly 0.56% lies in the top ten. The sequenced sample was PBMCs, obtained from a glioma patient whose treatment included an IDH1 peptide vaccine. These receptors originate from a woman aged 50 to 60 with glioma. Each CDR3 is given without its conserved first and last residue. The order of the fields is V gene, CDR3 protein.

V gene: TRBV19
CDR3 protein: ASSQAGVSSYEQY

V gene: TRBV30
CDR3 protein: AWSGGTVNQPQH

V gene: TRBV30
CDR3 protein: AWKGPYYEQY

V gene: TRBV29-1
CDR3 protein: SASRSSYNEQF

V gene: TRBV7-9
CDR3 protein: ASSPPSSGFYEQY

V gene: TRBV29-1
CDR3 protein: SVDSGDNNQPQH

V gene: TRBV20-1
CDR3 protein: SAGDYNEQF

V gene: TRBV7-9
CDR3 protein: ASSGTGVTGELF

V gene: TRBV28
CDR3 protein: ANSRRTGAGQPQH

V gene: TRBV29-1
CDR3 protein: SARGALGFSYEQY

V gene: TRBV19
CDR3 protein: ASSFRTGGSGNQPQH

V gene: TRBV13
CDR3 protein: ASSFWGLGNTIY

V gene: TRBV19
CDR3 protein: ASSIGGRPDYEQY

V gene: TRBV19
CDR3 protein: ASSKGRDYGYT

V gene: TRBV12-5
CDR3 protein: ASGLVARVD

V gene: TRBV7-9
CDR3 protein: ASSLGGLGETQY

V gene: TRBV27
CDR3 protein: ASSPPHWREAYEQY

V gene: TRBV5-6
CDR3 protein: ASSPTGDGNTIY

V gene: TRBV18
CDR3 protein: ASSPTDRGETQY

V gene: TRBV5-5
CDR3 protein: ASSLFPYQETQY

V gene: TRBV29-1
CDR3 protein: SVEEYNEQF

V gene: TRBV12-5
CDR3 protein: ASGPRSSYEQY

V gene: TRBV5-5
CDR3 protein: ASRERGSSGNTIY

V gene: TRBV9
CDR3 protein: ASSVAGEGLHYEQY

V gene: TRBV4-2
CDR3 protein: ASSQVLSGQGRTGELF

V gene: TRBV10-3
CDR3 protein: AISGGAGNNSPLH

V gene: TRBV4-2
CDR3 protein: ASSQIGLAGRNEQY

V gene: TRBV6-5
CDR3 protein: AVIGQGEQY